This T cell receptor (beta chain) was sequenced during a study of blood T cells in healthy people across ages. Study observations and caveats: Compared with aged donors, long-lived donors showed fewer expanded clones, suggesting selection.

The authors isolated at least 7 million PBMCs per sample. Primed by a sample-barcoded 5' primer and a J-beta primer mix, a second PCR proceeded for about 6 to 11 cycles. Researchers report that each sample yielded at least 3 million CDR3-containing paired-end reads. MiXCR, run by TCRdb on the 5' RACE reads, gives a single entry per CDR3 protein. This sample has about 1.8 million distinct CDR3 sequences; around 50% occur once, and the top ten carry 2.1%. This clonotype was seen more than once but under ten times. Its antigen is as yet unknown. Trimming stripped 10 bases from V and 10 bases from J, with 14 bases between. The CDR3 runs to 11 residues. Germline V gives CDR1 MNHEY, CDR2 SVGEGT.

The clonotype comes from a woman aged 40 to 50 in good health. Sequencing input: blood. The V call is TRBV6-2 or TRBV6-3, the J call TRBJ2-1, with D tentatively TRBD1 (7 bases). CDR3 protein: CATRGTGEQFF. In DNA, the CDR3 is TGTGCCACCAGGGGGACTGGCGAGCAGTTCTTC.